The clone carrying this T cell receptor (beta chain) was counted only a few times. The antigen is undetermined. TCRdb reanalysed the RT-PCR reads using MiXCR and keeps one entry per CDR3 protein. The sample carries 280,000 or so distinct CDR3 sequences, 20% to 25% recorded once. The data stem from a study of response to subunit inactivated influenza vaccine. Whole-study findings and limits: Authors suggested few new T cells are recruited by each seasonal influenza vaccination.

V was shortened by 7 bases and J by 5 bases, with 17 bases between the two germline ends. Germline V lookup: CDR1 SNHLY, CDR2 FYNNEI. The CDR3 is made up of 14 amino acids. The genes are TRBV2 and TRBJ1-1, with D uncertain. The source of this sequence is a man aged 45 to 70 who received an inactivated influenza vaccine. The sequences come from PBMCs from blood, collected about 20 months after vaccination. The CDR3 reads CASIKSEDGTEAFF. In DNA, the CDR3 is TGTGCCAGCATTAAGTCAGAGGACGGTACTGAAGCTTTCTTT.